Below, one TCR beta chain is given with its context. This specimen belongs to a study of shared clonotypes between healthy human individuals. Sequencing was performed with immunoSEQ multiplex PCR; in TCRdb, only in-frame clones are kept and a portion is missing. The table lists about 340,000 clones, more than 60% of them singletons, with 8% to 13% in the top ten. This CDR3 is 14 amino acids long. Germline V lookup: CDR1 KGHSH, CDR2 LQKENI. V was clipped by 2 bases and J by 2 bases, with 6 bases between them. This sequence originates from a man between 25 and 39 years old in good health. The sample was memory CD4+ T cells sorted from blood. Described subset: CD45RA-negative fraction. The V gene is TRBV18, the J gene TRBJ2-2; D is undetermined. This CDR3 reads CASSPTPNTGELFF. The DNA for the CDR3 is TGTGCCAGCTCACCAACACCTAACACCGGGGAGCTGTTTTTT.